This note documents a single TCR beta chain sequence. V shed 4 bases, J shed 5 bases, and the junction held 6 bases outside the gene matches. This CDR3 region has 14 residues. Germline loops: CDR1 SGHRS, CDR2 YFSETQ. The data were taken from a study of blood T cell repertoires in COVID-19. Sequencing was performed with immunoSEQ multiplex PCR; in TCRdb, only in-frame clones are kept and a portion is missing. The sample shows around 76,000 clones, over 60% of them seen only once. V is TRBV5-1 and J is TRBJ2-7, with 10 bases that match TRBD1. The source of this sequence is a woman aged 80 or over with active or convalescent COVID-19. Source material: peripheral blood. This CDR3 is CASSGRTGGDEQYF. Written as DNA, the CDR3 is TGCGCCAGCAGCGGAAGGACAGGGGGAGACGAGCAGTACTTC.